This entry features one TCR beta chain sequence. This entry is derived from a study of blood T cell repertoires in COVID-19. V was clipped by 4 bases and J by 8 bases, with 11 bases between them. Germline values: CDR1 SEHNR, CDR2 FQNEAQ (reference sequence). The CDR3 loop spans 12 amino acids. Repertoires were generated with immunoSEQ multiplex PCR, while TCRdb's copy carries only in-frame clones and drops some. The sample gives over 120,000 clones, 75% to 90% of which show up once; 4.5% to 5.5% is in the top ten. Material for sequencing was peripheral blood. The chain employs TRBV7-9 and TRBJ1-1; D remains unclear. This TCR came from a human donor in a cohort sampled during active COVID-19. CDR3 sequence reads: CASSSLRVEAFF. CDR3 nucleotides: TGTGCCAGCAGCTCCCTCCGAGTGGAAGCTTTCTTT.